Listed below are T cell receptor beta chains from one sample, sequenced in a study of cytomegalovirus exposure and HLA in healthy donors. Repertoires were generated with immunoSEQ multiplex PCR, while TCRdb's copy carries only in-frame clones and drops some. The sample yields more than 50,000 clones, of which the top ten take up 9.5% to 15%. Sequenced: PBMCs. These receptors all stem from a man between 18 and 29 years old in good health and CMV-seropositive. Both conserved end residues are part of each CDR3. The D gene is left open where the match is weak.

>TRBD1|TRBV5-1|TRBJ1-4
CASRVRGPDEKLFF
TGCGCCAGCCGCGTCAGGGGGCCTGATGAAAAACTGTTTTTT
>TRBD1|TRBV7-9|TRBJ1-4
CASIFQGAPNEKLFF
TGTGCCAGCATCTTCCAGGGGGCGCCGAATGAAAAACTGTTTTTT
>-|TRBV7-8|TRBJ2-2
CASSLVSANTGELFF
TGTGCCAGCAGCTTGGTTAGCGCCAACACCGGGGAGCTGTTTTTT
>TRBD1|TRBV19|TRBJ1-1
CASSIGTGGLAEAFF
TGTGCCAGTAGTATAGGGACAGGGGGGTTGGCTGAAGCTTTCTTT
>-|TRBV6-5|TRBJ1-5
CASSRDGDSNQPQHF
TGTGCCAGCAGTCGTGACGGAGATAGCAATCAGCCCCAGCATTTT
>TRBD2|TRBV9|TRBJ2-4
CASSETGGTGNIQYF
TGTGCCAGCAGTGAGACGGGAGGAACGGGAAACATTCAGTACTTC
>TRBD2|TRBV2|TRBJ2-1
CASRPGTSWRNEQFF
TGTGCCAGCAGGCCTGGGACTAGCTGGAGGAATGAGCAGTTCTTC
>-|TRBV21-1|TRBJ1-1
CASSKWEGWYTEAFF
TGTGCCAGCAGCAAATGGGAGGGTTGGTACACTGAAGCTTTCTTT
>-|TRBV28|TRBJ1-3
CASSITGLGRPGNTIYF
TGTGCCAGCAGTATAACTGGGTTGGGGCGCCCTGGAAACACCATATATTTT
>-|TRBV6-6|TRBJ1-1
CASSSAGGFNTEAFF
TGTGCCAGCAGTTCGGCAGGAGGGTTTAACACTGAAGCTTTCTTT
>TRBD1|TRBV27|TRBJ2-4
CASSPTRTGGKNIQYF
TGTGCCAGCAGTCCAACCCGGACAGGGGGCAAAAACATTCAGTACTTC
>TRBD2|TRBV4-1|TRBJ2-1
CASSQVAGGRAYNEQFF
TGCGCCAGCAGCCAAGTGGCGGGAGGGAGGGCCTACAATGAGCAGTTCTTC
>-|TRBV5-3|TRBJ2-3
CARSLRRDTQYF
TGTGCCAGAAGCTTAAGGAGAGATACGCAGTATTTT
>-|TRBV7-2|TRBJ2-3
CASSLGDGYTDTQYF
TGTGCCAGCAGCTTAGGTGACGGGTACACAGATACGCAGTATTTT
>-|TRBV21-1|TRBJ2-7
CASSKEVGEGYEQYF
TGTGCCAGCAGCAAAGAAGTGGGAGAGGGCTACGAGCAGTACTTC
>TRBD2|TRBV9|TRBJ2-7
CASSGGLAGEREQYF
TGTGCCAGCAGCGGTGGACTAGCGGGAGAGAGAGAGCAGTACTTC
>-|TRBV14|TRBJ2-7
CASSRYSGSYEQYF
TGTGCCAGCAGTCGCTATAGCGGTTCCTACGAGCAGTACTTC
>-|TRBV2|TRBJ1-2
CASSGQSRNGGYTF
TGTGCCAGCAGTGGACAATCACGGAATGGCGGCTACACCTTC
>TRBD1|TRBV6-4|TRBJ2-7
CASSDSGTGGEQYF
TGTGCCAGCAGTGACTCCGGGACAGGGGGCGAGCAGTACTTC
>-|TRBV27|TRBJ1-1
CASRSPGQGTEAFF
TGTGCCAGCAGATCCCCCGGGCAGGGCACTGAAGCTTTCTTT
>-|TRBV4-1|TRBJ2-5
CASSPVGRAETQYF
TGCGCCAGCAGCCCAGTGGGGCGAGCGGAGACCCAGTACTTC